This record covers a single T cell receptor (beta chain). The source of the sample is a study of cytomegalovirus exposure and HLA in healthy donors. Whereas donors were nominally healthy upon sampling, unrecorded immune exposures were probable. 13 Jbeta primers and 60 Vbeta primers were used for the PCR. Sequencing was performed with immunoSEQ multiplex PCR; in TCRdb, only in-frame clones are kept and a portion is missing. The table records 100,000 to 150,000 clones, around three quarters of them present only once. Sequencing was performed on PBMCs. The TCR sequence derives from a young man in good health and CMV-seronegative.

CDR3 amino acids: CASSYAGLAEAFF. For the CDR3, the DNA is TGTGCCAGCAGTTATGCAGGGCTAGCTGAAGCTTTCTTT. The chain recombines TRBV6-6 with TRBJ1-1, with D possibly matching TRBD1 (5 bases). The V gene lost 3 bases and the J gene lost 6 bases, with 11 bases spanning the gap. The V gene's germline CDR1 is MNHNY and CDR2 SVGAGI (reference sequence). This CDR3 comprises 13 residues.